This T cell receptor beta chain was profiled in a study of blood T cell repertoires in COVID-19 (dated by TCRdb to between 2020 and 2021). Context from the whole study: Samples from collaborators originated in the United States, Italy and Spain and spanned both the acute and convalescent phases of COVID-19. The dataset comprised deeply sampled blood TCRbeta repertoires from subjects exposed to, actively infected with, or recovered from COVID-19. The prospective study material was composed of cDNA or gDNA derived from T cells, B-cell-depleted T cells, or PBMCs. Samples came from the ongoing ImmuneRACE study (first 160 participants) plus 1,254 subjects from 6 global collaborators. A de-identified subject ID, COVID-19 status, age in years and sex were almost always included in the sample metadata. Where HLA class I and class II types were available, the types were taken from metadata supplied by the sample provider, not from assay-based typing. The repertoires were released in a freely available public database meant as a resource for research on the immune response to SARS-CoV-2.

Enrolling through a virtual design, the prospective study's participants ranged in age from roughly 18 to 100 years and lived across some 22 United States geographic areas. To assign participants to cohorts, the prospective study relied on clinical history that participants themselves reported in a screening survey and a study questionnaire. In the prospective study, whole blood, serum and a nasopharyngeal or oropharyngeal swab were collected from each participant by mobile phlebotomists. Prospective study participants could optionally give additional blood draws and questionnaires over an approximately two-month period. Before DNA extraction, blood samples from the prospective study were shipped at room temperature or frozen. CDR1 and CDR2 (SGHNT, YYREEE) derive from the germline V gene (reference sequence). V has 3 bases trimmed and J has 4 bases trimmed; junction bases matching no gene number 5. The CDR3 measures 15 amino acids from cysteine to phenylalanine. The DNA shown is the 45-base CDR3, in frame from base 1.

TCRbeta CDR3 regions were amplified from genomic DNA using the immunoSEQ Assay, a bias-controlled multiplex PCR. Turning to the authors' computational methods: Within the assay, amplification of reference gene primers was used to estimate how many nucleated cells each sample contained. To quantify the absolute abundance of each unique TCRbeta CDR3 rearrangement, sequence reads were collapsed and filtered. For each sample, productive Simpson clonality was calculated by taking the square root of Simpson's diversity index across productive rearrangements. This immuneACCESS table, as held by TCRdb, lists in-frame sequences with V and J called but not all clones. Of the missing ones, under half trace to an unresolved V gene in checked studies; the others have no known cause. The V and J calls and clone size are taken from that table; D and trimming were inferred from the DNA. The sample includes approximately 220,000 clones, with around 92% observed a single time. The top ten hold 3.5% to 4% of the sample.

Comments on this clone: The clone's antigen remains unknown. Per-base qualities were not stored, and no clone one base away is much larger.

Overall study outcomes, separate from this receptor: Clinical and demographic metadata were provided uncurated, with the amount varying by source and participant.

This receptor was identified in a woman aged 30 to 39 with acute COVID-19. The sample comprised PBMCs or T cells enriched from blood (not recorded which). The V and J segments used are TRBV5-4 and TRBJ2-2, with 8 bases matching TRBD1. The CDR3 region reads CASSSGQVPTGELFF. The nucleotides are TGTGCCAGCAGCTCGGGACAGGTTCCCACCGGGGAGCTGTTTTTT.